The rows below give T cell receptor beta chains drawn from one sample of a study of blood T cell repertoires in COVID-19. Some clones are missing from TCRdb's copy, which holds only in-frame ones; the method was immunoSEQ multiplex PCR. Found here are tens of thousands of clones, around four fifths of them singletons; the top ten hold about 17%. What was sequenced was peripheral blood. The source is a woman in her fifties or sixties with acute or convalescent COVID-19. Both conserved end residues are part of each CDR3. Fields, in order: V gene, J gene, clone size, D gene, CDR3 protein, CDR3 DNA. The D gene is left open where the match is weak. Expanded clones are given a class, and other clones once, few, many or no size at all.

v_gene: TRBV24-1; j_gene: TRBJ1-6; abundance: -; d_gene: -; CDR3aa: CATRTPSSYNSPLHF; CDR3nt: TGTGCCACGAGGACACCGAGCTCCTATAATTCACCCCTCCACTTT
v_gene: TRBV11-3; j_gene: TRBJ2-1; abundance: once; d_gene: -; CDR3aa: CASSLGRPEYNEQFF; CDR3nt: TGTGCCAGCAGCTTAGGCCGGCCGGAGTACAATGAGCAGTTCTTC
v_gene: TRBV3-1/TRBV3-2; j_gene: TRBJ1-2; abundance: -; d_gene: -; CDR3aa: CASSPRQVGYGYTF; CDR3nt: TGTGCCAGCAGCCCTAGACAGGTCGGCTATGGCTACACCTTC
v_gene: TRBV2; j_gene: TRBJ1-2; abundance: -; d_gene: TRBD1; CDR3aa: CASSEVRDSIYGYTF; CDR3nt: TGTGCCAGCAGTGAAGTTAGGGACAGCATCTATGGCTACACCTTC
v_gene: TRBV13; j_gene: TRBJ2-7; abundance: -; d_gene: TRBD2; CDR3aa: CASSPRSGLATGIYEQYF; CDR3nt: TGTGCCAGCAGCCCAAGATCGGGACTAGCGACGGGGATCTACGAGCAGTACTTC
v_gene: TRBV5-4; j_gene: TRBJ2-1; abundance: -; d_gene: TRBD2; CDR3aa: CASSSFLGLAAYNEQFF; CDR3nt: TGTGCCAGCAGCTCCTTCCTCGGACTAGCGGCTTACAATGAGCAGTTCTTC
v_gene: TRBV2; j_gene: TRBJ1-1; abundance: -; d_gene: TRBD1; CDR3aa: CASKSGQGTEAFF; CDR3nt: TGTGCCAGCAAATCGGGACAGGGCACTGAAGCTTTCTTT
v_gene: TRBV9; j_gene: TRBJ2-1; abundance: -; d_gene: -; CDR3aa: CASSADYEQFF; CDR3nt: TGTGCCAGCAGCGCAGATTATGAGCAGTTCTTC
v_gene: TRBV29-1; j_gene: TRBJ1-2; abundance: -; d_gene: -; CDR3aa: CSGATSEGNYGYTF; CDR3nt: TGCAGCGGAGCCACATCGGAGGGGAACTATGGCTACACCTTC
v_gene: TRBV5-1; j_gene: TRBJ1-5; abundance: -; d_gene: TRBD1; CDR3aa: CASSRRQGEQPQHF; CDR3nt: TGCGCCAGCAGCCGACGACAGGGAGAACAGCCCCAGCATTTT
v_gene: TRBV27; j_gene: TRBJ1-5; abundance: -; d_gene: -; CDR3aa: CASRFAGAYQPQHF; CDR3nt: TGTGCCAGCAGGTTCGCGGGAGCTTATCAGCCCCAGCATTTT
v_gene: TRBV5-1; j_gene: TRBJ1-1; abundance: -; d_gene: TRBD1; CDR3aa: CASSLGPGGSEAFF; CDR3nt: TGCGCCAGCAGCTTGGGGCCAGGGGGGAGTGAAGCTTTCTTT
v_gene: TRBV7-3; j_gene: TRBJ1-1; abundance: -; d_gene: -; CDR3aa: CASSEQGPDTEAFF; CDR3nt: TGTGCCAGCAGCGAACAGGGCCCTGACACTGAAGCTTTCTTT
v_gene: TRBV9; j_gene: TRBJ2-1; abundance: -; d_gene: -; CDR3aa: CASSVDSASYNEQFF; CDR3nt: TGTGCCAGCAGCGTAGATAGCGCTTCCTACAATGAGCAGTTCTTC
v_gene: TRBV6-5; j_gene: TRBJ1-1; abundance: -; d_gene: -; CDR3aa: CASSYGWTFNTEAFF; CDR3nt: TGTGCCAGCAGTTACGGCTGGACTTTTAACACTGAAGCTTTCTTT
v_gene: TRBV11-3; j_gene: TRBJ2-2; abundance: few; d_gene: TRBD2; CDR3aa: CASSRGGVQAGELFF; CDR3nt: TGTGCCAGCAGCCGTGGGGGGGTCCAGGCCGGGGAGCTGTTTTTT
v_gene: TRBV7-2; j_gene: TRBJ1-1; abundance: once; d_gene: -; CDR3aa: CASSLWTPNTEAFF; CDR3nt: TGTGCCAGCAGCTTATGGACACCGAACACTGAAGCTTTCTTT
v_gene: TRBV16; j_gene: TRBJ1-5; abundance: few; d_gene: -; CDR3aa: CASSLPDRRYQPQHF; CDR3nt: TGTGCCAGCAGCCTTCCCGACAGGCGCTATCAGCCCCAGCATTTT
v_gene: TRBV12-3/TRBV12-4; j_gene: TRBJ1-2; abundance: once; d_gene: -; CDR3aa: CASSLDRHYGYTF; CDR3nt: TGTGCCAGCAGTCTCGACAGGCATTATGGCTACACCTTC
v_gene: TRBV19; j_gene: TRBJ2-5; abundance: -; d_gene: TRBD2; CDR3aa: CASSIPYGGTSGRASPETQYF; CDR3nt: TGTGCCAGTAGTATACCCTATGGGGGCACTAGCGGGAGGGCCTCCCCAGAGACCCAGTACTTC
v_gene: TRBV19; j_gene: TRBJ1-5; abundance: -; d_gene: -; CDR3aa: CASRTAGVGNQPQHF; CDR3nt: TGTGCCAGTAGAACCGCAGGGGTAGGCAATCAGCCCCAGCATTTT
v_gene: TRBV11-2; j_gene: TRBJ2-4; abundance: -; d_gene: -; CDR3aa: CASSLVWGQLGNIQYF; CDR3nt: TGTGCCAGCAGCTTAGTATGGGGGCAGTTGGGGAACATTCAGTACTTC
v_gene: TRBV9; j_gene: TRBJ1-1; abundance: -; d_gene: -; CDR3aa: CASSLEQGNTEAFF; CDR3nt: TGTGCCAGCAGCTTAGAACAGGGGAACACTGAAGCTTTCTTT
v_gene: TRBV10-3; j_gene: TRBJ2-5; abundance: few; d_gene: TRBD2; CDR3aa: CAIGELAGGQETQYF; CDR3nt: TGTGCCATAGGGGAACTAGCGGGAGGGCAAGAGACCCAGTACTTC
v_gene: TRBV4-1; j_gene: TRBJ1-6; abundance: once; d_gene: -; CDR3aa: CASSQEGGGYSPLHF; CDR3nt: TGCGCCAGCAGCCAAGAAGGTGGAGGGTACTCACCCCTCCACTTT
v_gene: TRBV4-1; j_gene: TRBJ2-5; abundance: -; d_gene: -; CDR3aa: CASSRGDKETQYF; CDR3nt: TGCGCCAGCAGCCGCGGGGATAAAGAGACCCAGTACTTC
v_gene: TRBV7-9; j_gene: TRBJ1-5; abundance: -; d_gene: -; CDR3aa: CASSLGAGGSLPQHF; CDR3nt: TGTGCCAGCAGCTTAGGTGCCGGGGGGTCGTTGCCCCAGCATTTT
v_gene: TRBV6-5; j_gene: TRBJ2-7; abundance: -; d_gene: TRBD1; CDR3aa: CASRDRGNPYEQYF; CDR3nt: TGTGCCAGCAGGGACAGGGGAAATCCCTACGAGCAGTACTTC
v_gene: TRBV28; j_gene: TRBJ2-5; abundance: -; d_gene: TRBD1; CDR3aa: CASSLGQVSQETQYF; CDR3nt: TGTGCCAGCAGCTTGGGACAGGTTAGCCAAGAGACCCAGTACTTC
v_gene: TRBV7-8; j_gene: TRBJ1-3; abundance: -; d_gene: -; CDR3aa: CASSLGGGSSGNTIYF; CDR3nt: TGTGCCAGCAGCTTAGGCGGGGGGAGCTCTGGAAACACCATATATTTT
v_gene: TRBV7-9; j_gene: TRBJ1-1; abundance: -; d_gene: -; CDR3aa: CASSPLNTEAFF; CDR3nt: TGTGCCAGCAGCCCTTTGAACACTGAAGCTTTCTTT
v_gene: TRBV2; j_gene: TRBJ2-1; abundance: few; d_gene: TRBD2; CDR3aa: CASSGTGLAGGGEQFF; CDR3nt: TGTGCCAGCAGTGGGACGGGACTAGCGGGAGGAGGGGAGCAGTTCTTC
v_gene: TRBV30; j_gene: TRBJ1-1; abundance: -; d_gene: -; CDR3aa: CAWSLGQKNTEAFF; CDR3nt: TGTGCCTGGAGCCTTGGGCAGAAGAACACTGAAGCTTTCTTT
v_gene: TRBV27; j_gene: TRBJ2-2; abundance: -; d_gene: TRBD2; CDR3aa: CASSNGLVGISGELFF; CDR3nt: TGTGCCAGCAGTAACGGACTAGTTGGGATATCGGGGGAGCTGTTTTTT
v_gene: TRBV11-2; j_gene: TRBJ1-1; abundance: -; d_gene: TRBD1; CDR3aa: CASSYTSGTGGSEAFF; CDR3nt: TGTGCCAGCAGCTACACCTCCGGGACAGGGGGCTCTGAAGCTTTCTTT
v_gene: TRBV6-2/TRBV6-3; j_gene: TRBJ1-5; abundance: -; d_gene: -; CDR3aa: CASSYADGRGGNQPQHF; CDR3nt: TGTGCCAGCAGTTACGCAGACGGAAGGGGTGGCAATCAGCCCCAGCATTTT
v_gene: TRBV27; j_gene: TRBJ1-2; abundance: -; d_gene: TRBD1; CDR3aa: CASSSQWTGEQDGYTF; CDR3nt: TGTGCCAGCAGCTCACAATGGACAGGGGAACAGGATGGCTACACCTTC
v_gene: TRBV5-4; j_gene: TRBJ1-2; abundance: -; d_gene: -; CDR3aa: CASKGIYGYTF; CDR3nt: TGTGCCAGCAAGGGGATCTATGGCTACACCTTC
v_gene: TRBV5-5; j_gene: TRBJ1-3; abundance: once; d_gene: TRBD1; CDR3aa: CASSLGTGPGNTIYF; CDR3nt: TGTGCCAGCAGCTTGGGGACAGGGCCTGGAAACACCATATATTTT
v_gene: TRBV6-1; j_gene: TRBJ1-2; abundance: once; d_gene: TRBD1; CDR3aa: CASSEALTGGKGYTF; CDR3nt: TGTGCCAGCAGTGAAGCTCTTACAGGGGGAAAAGGCTACACCTTC
v_gene: TRBV7-9; j_gene: TRBJ2-5; abundance: once; d_gene: -; CDR3aa: CASSRSGTQETQYF; CDR3nt: TGTGCCAGCAGCCGCTCAGGGACTCAAGAGACCCAGTACTTC
v_gene: TRBV7-8; j_gene: TRBJ1-3; abundance: once; d_gene: -; CDR3aa: CASSPSAASLGNTIYF; CDR3nt: TGTGCCAGCAGCCCCTCGGCGGCCTCGCTTGGAAACACCATATATTTT
v_gene: TRBV9; j_gene: TRBJ1-1; abundance: few; d_gene: -; CDR3aa: CASSDYRNTEAFF; CDR3nt: TGTGCCAGCAGTGATTACAGGAACACTGAAGCTTTCTTT
v_gene: TRBV6-5; j_gene: TRBJ1-2; abundance: once; d_gene: -; CDR3aa: CASSLMGAGGGYTF; CDR3nt: TGTGCCAGCAGTCTAATGGGGGCCGGTGGAGGCTACACCTTC
v_gene: TRBV7-8; j_gene: TRBJ2-5; abundance: -; d_gene: TRBD2; CDR3aa: CASSFSGTRAETQYF; CDR3nt: TGTGCCAGCAGCTTTTCCGGGACTAGGGCTGAGACCCAGTACTTC
v_gene: TRBV5-1; j_gene: TRBJ1-1; abundance: -; d_gene: TRBD1; CDR3aa: CASREGQGDSEAFF; CDR3nt: TGCGCCAGCAGGGAAGGACAGGGTGATTCTGAAGCTTTCTTT
v_gene: TRBV19; j_gene: TRBJ1-2; abundance: once; d_gene: -; CDR3aa: CASSILRGSYGYTF; CDR3nt: TGTGCCAGTAGTATATTGAGGGGGTCCTATGGCTACACCTTC
v_gene: TRBV10-3; j_gene: TRBJ1-5; abundance: -; d_gene: -; CDR3aa: CAISDRGGNQPQHF; CDR3nt: TGTGCCATCAGTGACAGAGGGGGAAATCAGCCCCAGCATTTT
v_gene: TRBV3-1/TRBV3-2; j_gene: TRBJ1-2; abundance: -; d_gene: -; CDR3aa: CASSPVTGVGYTF; CDR3nt: TGTGCCAGCAGCCCCGTAACCGGGGTGGGCTACACCTTC
v_gene: TRBV12-3/TRBV12-4; j_gene: TRBJ2-1; abundance: -; d_gene: -; CDR3aa: CASSPHTSEQFF; CDR3nt: TGTGCCAGCAGTCCCCACACCAGTGAGCAGTTCTTC
v_gene: TRBV11-3; j_gene: TRBJ1-2; abundance: -; d_gene: TRBD1; CDR3aa: CASSPGQAYGYTF; CDR3nt: TGTGCCAGCAGCCCGGGACAGGCGTATGGCTACACCTTC
v_gene: TRBV29-1; j_gene: TRBJ2-2; abundance: -; d_gene: TRBD2; CDR3aa: CSVVGEGYTGELFF; CDR3nt: TGCAGCGTTGTGGGGGAGGGTTACACCGGGGAGCTGTTTTTT
v_gene: TRBV5-1; j_gene: TRBJ2-5; abundance: -; d_gene: -; CDR3aa: CASSSQRSQETQYF; CDR3nt: TGCGCCAGCAGCTCCCAGCGGAGCCAAGAGACCCAGTACTTC